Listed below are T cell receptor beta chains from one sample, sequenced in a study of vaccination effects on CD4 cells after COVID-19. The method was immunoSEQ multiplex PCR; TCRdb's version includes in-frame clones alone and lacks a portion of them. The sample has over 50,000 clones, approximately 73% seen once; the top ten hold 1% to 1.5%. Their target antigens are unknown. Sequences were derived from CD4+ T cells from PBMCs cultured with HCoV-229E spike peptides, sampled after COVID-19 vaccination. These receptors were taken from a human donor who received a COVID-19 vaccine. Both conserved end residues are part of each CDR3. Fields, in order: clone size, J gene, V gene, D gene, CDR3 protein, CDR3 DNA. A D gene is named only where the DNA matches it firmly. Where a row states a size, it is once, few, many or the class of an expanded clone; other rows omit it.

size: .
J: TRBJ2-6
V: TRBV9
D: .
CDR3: CASSGLWTGANVLTF
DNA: TGTGCCAGCAGCGGGCTCTGGACAGGGGCCAACGTCCTGACTTTC

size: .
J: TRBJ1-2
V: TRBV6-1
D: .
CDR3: CASSEGVIGLTVYGYTF
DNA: TGTGCCAGCAGTGAAGGGGTAATAGGGTTAACCGTCTATGGCTACACCTTC

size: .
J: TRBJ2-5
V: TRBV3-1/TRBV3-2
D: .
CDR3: CASSQELGRYGETQYF
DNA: TGTGCCAGCAGCCAAGAGCTGGGGAGGTACGGGGAGACCCAGTACTTC

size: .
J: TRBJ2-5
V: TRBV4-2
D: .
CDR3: CASSQDALAQYF
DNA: TGTGCCAGCAGCCAAGATGCGCTGGCCCAGTACTTC

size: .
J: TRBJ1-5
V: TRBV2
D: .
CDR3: CASNVGNSNQPQHF
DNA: TGTGCCAGCAATGTCGGAAATAGCAATCAGCCCCAGCATTTT

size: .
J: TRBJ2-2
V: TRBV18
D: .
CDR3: CASSPRELVITGELFF
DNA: TGTGCCAGCTCACCACGCGAACTAGTTATCACCGGGGAGCTGTTTTTT

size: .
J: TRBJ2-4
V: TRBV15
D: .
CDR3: CATSRGTGSIQYF
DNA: TGTGCCACCAGCAGAGGTACAGGGTCCATTCAGTACTTC

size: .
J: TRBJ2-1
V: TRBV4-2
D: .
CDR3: CASSQVPSGTTNEQFF
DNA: TGTGCCAGCAGCCAAGTCCCCAGCGGTACGACGAATGAGCAGTTCTTC

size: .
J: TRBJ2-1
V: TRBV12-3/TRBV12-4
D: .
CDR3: CASSPGGEQFF
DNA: TGTGCCAGCAGTCCCGGTGGTGAGCAGTTCTTC

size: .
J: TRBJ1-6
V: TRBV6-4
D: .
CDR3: CASRQGLTYNSPLHF
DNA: TGTGCCAGCAGACAGGGACTGACCTATAATTCACCCCTCCACTTT

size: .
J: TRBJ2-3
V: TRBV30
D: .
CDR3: CAWSVDRQPDTQYF
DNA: TGTGCCTGGAGTGTCGACAGGCAACCAGATACGCAGTATTTT

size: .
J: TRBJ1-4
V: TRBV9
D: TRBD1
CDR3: CASSSIQGGHEKLFF
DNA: TGTGCCAGCAGCTCAATACAGGGGGGGCATGAAAAACTGTTTTTT

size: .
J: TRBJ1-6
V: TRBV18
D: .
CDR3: CASSPGQGGYNSPLHF
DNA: TGTGCCAGCTCACCCGGGCAGGGAGGCTATAATTCACCCCTCCACTTT

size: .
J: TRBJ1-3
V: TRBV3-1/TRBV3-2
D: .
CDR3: CASSHGTIDTIYF
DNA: TGTGCCAGCAGCCACGGGACAATAGACACCATATATTTT

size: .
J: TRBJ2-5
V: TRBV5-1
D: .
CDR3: CASSFRQRETQYF
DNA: TGCGCCAGCAGCTTTAGGCAACGAGAGACCCAGTACTTC

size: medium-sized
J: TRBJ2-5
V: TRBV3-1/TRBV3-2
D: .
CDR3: CASSQARLPETQYF
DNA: TGTGCCAGCAGCCAAGCCAGGTTGCCAGAGACCCAGTACTTC

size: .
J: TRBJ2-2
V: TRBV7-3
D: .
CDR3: CASSLRADNTGELFF
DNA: TGTGCCAGCAGCTTAAGGGCGGATAACACCGGGGAGCTGTTTTTT

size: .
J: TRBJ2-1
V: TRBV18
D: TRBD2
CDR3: CASSPVGLAGTGLEQFF
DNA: TGTGCCAGCTCACCGGTGGGACTAGCGGGGACTGGTCTAGAGCAGTTCTTC

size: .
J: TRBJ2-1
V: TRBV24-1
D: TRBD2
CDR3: CATAAGGGGSYNEQFF
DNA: TGTGCCACCGCGGCGGGGGGCGGTGGGTCCTACAATGAGCAGTTCTTC

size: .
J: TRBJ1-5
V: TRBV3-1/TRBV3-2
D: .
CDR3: CASSRGRFSNQPQHF
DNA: TGTGCCAGCAGCCGGGGTCGGTTCAGCAATCAGCCCCAGCATTTT

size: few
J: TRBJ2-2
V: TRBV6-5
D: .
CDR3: CASSYRGTTGELFF
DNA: TGTGCCAGCAGTTACAGGGGGACCACCGGGGAGCTGTTTTTT

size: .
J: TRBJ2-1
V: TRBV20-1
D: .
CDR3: CTLLDHNEQFF
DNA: TGCACCCTTCTCGATCACAATGAGCAGTTCTTC

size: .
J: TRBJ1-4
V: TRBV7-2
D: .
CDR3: CASSLQTDENEKLFF
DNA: TGTGCCAGCAGCTTACAGACAGATGAGAATGAAAAACTGTTTTTT

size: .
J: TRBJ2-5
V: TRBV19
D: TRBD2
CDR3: CASSPRLAGGAGQYF
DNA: TGTGCCAGTAGTCCCCGACTAGCGGGAGGAGCGGGCCAGTACTTC

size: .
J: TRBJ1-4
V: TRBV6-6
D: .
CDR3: CASSETLQTKNEKLFF
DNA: TGTGCCAGCAGCGAAACTCTACAGACTAAGAATGAAAAACTGTTTTTT

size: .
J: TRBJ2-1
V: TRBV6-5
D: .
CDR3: CASSLKPGHGHNEQFF
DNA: TGTGCCAGCAGTTTAAAACCGGGACACGGACACAATGAGCAGTTCTTC

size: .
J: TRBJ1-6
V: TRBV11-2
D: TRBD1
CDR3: CASSPPRTGDNSPLHF
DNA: TGTGCCAGCAGCCCGCCGAGGACAGGGGACAATTCACCCCTCCACTTT

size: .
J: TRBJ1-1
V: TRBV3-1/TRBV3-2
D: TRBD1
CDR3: CASRGTGRTEAFF
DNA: TGTGCCAGCAGAGGGACAGGGCGCACTGAAGCTTTCTTT

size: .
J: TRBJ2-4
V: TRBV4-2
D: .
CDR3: CASSQELSSYQNIQYF
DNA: TGTGCCAGCAGCCAAGAATTGTCGAGTTATCAGAACATTCAGTACTTC

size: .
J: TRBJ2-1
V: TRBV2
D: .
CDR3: CASREVRLVGQFF
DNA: TGTGCCAGCAGGGAGGTACGGCTGGTTGGGCAGTTCTTC